This T cell receptor (beta chain) was profiled in a study of OX40 agonist ivuxolimab in advanced cancers. About the study: Aged roughly 23 to 79 with a mean of 60 years, they were almost 85% male.

Study-wide findings and caveats: Some nonresponders likewise displayed low normalized T-cell clonal expansion.

Method: immunoSEQ multiplex PCR; TCRdb's copy keeps in-frame clones and lacks some. Found here are roughly 90,000 clones, under 95% of them singletons; the top ten hold 2% to 3%. Regarding this clone: Its cognate antigen is unknown.

Trimming cost V 3 bases and J 3 bases, with 9 bases left between them. Germline-derived CDR1 and CDR2 are MNHNS and SASEGT. The CDR3 length is 13 residues. The starting material was CD4+ or CD8+ T cells sorted from blood, obtained in a trial of the OX40 agonist ivuxolimab. The chain links TRBV6-1 to TRBJ2-7; D might be TRBD1 (5 bases). The TCR sequence derives from an adult with an advanced solid tumor such as melanoma, head and neck, liver or kidney cancer. For the CDR3, the DNA is TGTGCCAGCAGTGACAGGGTCCTCTACGAGCAGTACTTC. Protein sequence: CASSDRVLYEQYF.